This is a list of T cell receptor beta chains from one sample in a study of CD8 T cells in ankylosing spondylitis. MiXCR, applied by TCRdb to the 5' RACE reads, yields one record per CDR3 protein. This table has about 35,000 distinct CDR3 sequences, 10% appearing once. Material for sequencing was blood, either unsorted or a sorted T cell fraction (not recorded which). These receptors were collected from a male donor with ankylosing spondylitis or in good health (not recorded which). Each CDR3 is given with its conserved first and last residue. The D gene is left open where the match is weak. Part of the rows lack a size; the others show once, few, many or a class for expanded clones.

clone_size	v_call	d_call	j_call	cdr3_nt	cdr3_aa
many	TRBV12-3/TRBV12-4	TRBD2	TRBJ2-7	TGTGCCAGCAGTTTACTAGCGGGAGGGATCTCCTACGAGCAGTACTTC	CASSLLAGGISYEQYF
many	TRBV6-1	NA	TRBJ1-4	TGTGCCAGCAGCCGGGACGGAGCAACTAATGAAAAACTGTTTTTT	CASSRDGATNEKLFF
many	TRBV5-6	NA	TRBJ2-7	TGTGCCAGCAGCCCGGGTCCTAGCGAGCGCGAGCAGTACTTC	CASSPGPSEREQYF
NA	TRBV5-4	NA	TRBJ2-3	TGTGCCAGCAGCTTAATCGGCGATACGCAGTATTTT	CASSLIGDTQYF
few	TRBV30	NA	TRBJ2-2	TGTGCCTGGAACGCGTTAGCCACCGGGGAGCTGTTTTTT	CAWNALATGELFF
few	TRBV7-2	NA	TRBJ2-7	TGTGCCAGCAGCTTAGTACAGGGCTTCTCCTACGAGCAGTACTTC	CASSLVQGFSYEQYF
many	TRBV18	TRBD2	TRBJ2-5	TGTGCCAGCTCACCAGGCCCCCTAGCGGGACCAGTGGAGACCCAGTACTTC	CASSPGPLAGPVETQYF
many	TRBV2	TRBD2	TRBJ2-1	TGTGCCAGCATCCCGGGACTAGGCCATGAGCAGTTCTTC	CASIPGLGHEQFF
once	TRBV2	NA	TRBJ2-7	TGTGCCAGCAGTGAATGGGCAGCCTACGAGCAGTACTTC	CASSEWAAYEQYF
few	TRBV3-1	NA	TRBJ2-6	TGTGCCAGCTGCCAGCCGGGACGGAAAAGCTCTGGGGCCAACGTCCTGACTTTC	CASCQPGRKSSGANVLTF
many	TRBV2	NA	TRBJ2-1	TGTGCCAGCAGTGACAGGACAGTGTACAATGAGCAGTTCTTC	CASSDRTVYNEQFF
few	TRBV27	NA	TRBJ2-5	TGTGCCAGCAGCCCTGGGACGGCCCAAGAGACCCAGTACTTC	CASSPGTAQETQYF
many	TRBV28	TRBD1	TRBJ1-4	TGTGCCAGCAGTCCGGGACAGACCCTTTCACTGTTTTTT	CASSPGQTLSLFF
many	TRBV2	NA	TRBJ2-2	TGTGCCAGCAGCGAGGAAGGGGCCACCGGGGAGCTGTTTTTT	CASSEEGATGELFF
many	TRBV12-3/TRBV12-4	NA	TRBJ2-5	TGTGCCAGCAGTTCGTGGGGGGGCCGAGAGACCCAGTACTTC	CASSSWGGRETQYF
many	TRBV20-1	NA	TRBJ2-7	TGCAGTGCGAATCAGGGTCGCGAGCAGTACTTC	CSANQGREQYF
many	TRBV20-1	NA	TRBJ2-7	TGCAGTGCTAGAGATCTGGGGGTCTACGAGCAGTACTTC	CSARDLGVYEQYF
many	TRBV9	NA	TRBJ2-3	TGTGCCAGCAGCGCCCTAGTTGGTACAGATACGCAGTATTTT	CASSALVGTDTQYF
NA	TRBV7-9	TRBD1	TRBJ2-7	TGTGCCAGCAGCCCCGGGACAGGGGGCGTCGAGCAGTACTTC	CASSPGTGGVEQYF
NA	TRBV20-1	NA	TRBJ1-4	TGCAGTGCTAAACTCTCGGGGGGCCTTGCAACTAATGAAAAACTGTTTTTT	CSAKLSGGLATNEKLFF
many	TRBV29-1	TRBD1	TRBJ2-3	TGCAGCGCCGGGACAGGGGGACCAGATACGCAGTATTTT	CSAGTGGPDTQYF
many	TRBV11-2	NA	TRBJ2-5	TGTGCCAGCAGCTCAGCCCACGAGACCCAGTACTTC	CASSSAHETQYF
NA	TRBV2	TRBD2	TRBJ2-5	TGTGCCAGCAACGAGGCTAGCGGGAGTCTGGTTGAGACCCAGTACTTC	CASNEASGSLVETQYF
many	TRBV15	TRBD1	TRBJ2-2	TGTGCCGCTAGACAGGGGTCTAACACCGGGGAGCTGTTTTTT	CAARQGSNTGELFF
NA	TRBV20-1	NA	TRBJ2-5	TGCAGTGCTTCGCGGGAACTAGAGACCCAGTACTTC	CSASRELETQYF
few	TRBV5-6	NA	TRBJ1-2	TGTGCCAGCAGCTTTTTGGACTATGGCTACACCTTC	CASSFLDYGYTF
NA	TRBV6-6	NA	TRBJ1-5	TGTGCCAGCATGGATAGTGACAATCAGCCCCAGCATTTT	CASMDSDNQPQHF
many	TRBV4-3	NA	TRBJ1-4	TGCGCCAGCAGCCAAGATGGGGCCAGGGAAAAACTGTTTTTT	CASSQDGAREKLFF
NA	TRBV7-3	NA	TRBJ2-3	TGTGCCAGCAGCCAAGAACTAGCAAACCCAGATACGCAGTATTTT	CASSQELANPDTQYF
many	TRBV18	TRBD2	TRBJ2-1	TGTGCCAGCTCACCGGACGGACTAGCGAACAATGAGCAGTTCTTC	CASSPDGLANNEQFF
many	TRBV6-5	TRBD2	TRBJ2-5	TGTGCCAGCAGTTACCAGAATGGGGCTAGCGGGAGAGGAGGACGAGAGACCCAGTACTTC	CASSYQNGASGRGGRETQYF
many	TRBV7-9	TRBD2	TRBJ2-1	TGTGCCAGCAGCTTGGTAGCGGGAGGGGACAATGAGCAGTTCTTC	CASSLVAGGDNEQFF
many	TRBV20-1	TRBD1	TRBJ1-5	TGCAGTGCTTTGGACAGGGGGTCACCCCAGCATTTT	CSALDRGSPQHF
many	TRBV7-8	NA	TRBJ2-7	TGTGCCAGCAGCTTAAGGTCCCGGCCTAGAGGGTACGAGCAGTACTTC	CASSLRSRPRGYEQYF